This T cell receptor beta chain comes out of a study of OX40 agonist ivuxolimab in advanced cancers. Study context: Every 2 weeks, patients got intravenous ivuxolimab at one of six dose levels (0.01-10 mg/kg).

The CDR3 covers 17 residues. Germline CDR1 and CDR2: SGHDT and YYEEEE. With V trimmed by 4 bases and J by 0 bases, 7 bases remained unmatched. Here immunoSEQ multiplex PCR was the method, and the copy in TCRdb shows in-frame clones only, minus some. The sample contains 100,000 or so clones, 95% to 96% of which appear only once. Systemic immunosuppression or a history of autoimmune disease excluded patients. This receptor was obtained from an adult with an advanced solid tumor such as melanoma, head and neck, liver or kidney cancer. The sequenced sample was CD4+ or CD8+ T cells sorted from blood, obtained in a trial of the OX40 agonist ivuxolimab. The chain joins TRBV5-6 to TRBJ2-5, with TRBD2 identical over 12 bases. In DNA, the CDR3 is TGTGCCAGCAGCCCCCGGACTAGCGGGGTCAACCAAGAGACCCAGTACTTC. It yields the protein CASSPRTSGVNQETQYF.